This T cell receptor beta chain was found in a study of neurological immune-mediated disorders (dated by TCRdb to the late 2010s). A note on the overall study: Among the approximately 34 multiple sclerosis patients, relapsing-remitting MS accounted for approximately 31 and secondary progressive MS accounted for 3. Peripheral blood TCR-beta repertoires from patients with HTLV-I-associated myelopathy (HAM/TSP), patients with multiple sclerosis, and healthy controls were compared in the study using UMI-based sequencing. Alongside PBMC samples, the set of about 100 TCR-beta libraries contained longitudinal samples, technical triplicates, and paired CD4+ and CD8+ T-cell subsets that had been sorted. Of the approximately 70 subjects in the cohort, some 15 were HAM/TSP patients, approximately 34 were multiple sclerosis patients, and some 20 were healthy controls.

The CDR3 spans 13 residues, from the cysteine through the phenylalanine. Only CDR3 DNA is held: 39 bases, read in frame from base 1. Looking up the germline V gene yields CDR1 SGHRS and CDR2 YFSETQ. Cut back by 2 bases and 4 bases, the V and J ends lie 9 bases apart. Findings and caveats that apply to the study as a whole: TCR clonal expansion was greatest in HAM/TSP patients and smallest in MS patients, who ranked below even healthy controls. The MS cluster was not associated with any clinical or MRI features, and the authors stated that larger cohorts are needed. In a phylogenetic analysis, the repertoires of 18 out of 34 MS patients fell into a single cluster of related CDR3 sequences, pointing to a possible signature at the repertoire level. No identical CDR3 amino acid sequences were shared among expanded clones across subjects, suggesting private TCR-beta repertoires in all groups.

cDNA was synthesized by template-switch 5'RACE using a primer carrying a 10-nucleotide random unique molecular identifier by which each TCR transcript was tagged. Each sequencing run produced over 200 million TCR-beta sequences covering 15-18 subjects. The RNeasy kit was used for extraction of total RNA. TCR-beta VDJ regions were amplified with primers for the TCR constant region and the 5'RACE anchor, using the KAPA Real-time Library Amplification kit. Sample indexes and Illumina adaptors were added in a first PCR, after which library yield was increased in a second PCR. After Ampure bead purification, the TCR product of roughly 650 bp was size-selected on a 2% E-gel SizeSelection system. Before pooling, library quality was assessed on a Bioanalyzer, concentration was determined with Qubit, and library quantification was performed with the Kapa Library Quantification kit. Paired-end 2 x 150 bp sequencing of the libraries was performed on an Illumina HiSeq 2500. To increase sequence diversity, about 25-31% phiX was spiked into each library pool. In the original analysis: The quality-filtered reads were processed with the UMI-based MiGEC pipeline, whose error correction step removed more than 80% of the raw TCR sequences. VDJ genes were aligned to IMGT germline references, and each clonotype was defined by a unique CDR3 amino acid sequence together with V-J genes. Clonal expansion, Shannon diversity and CDR3 relatedness were evaluated with VDJtools (CalcPairwiseDistances, ClusterSamples), while phylogenetic trees were built in CLCbio workbench. Using coefficient-of-variation modelling across technical triplicates, the study counted a clone as expanded if it had at least 8 unique UMIs. In TCRdb, the public reads were trimmed at Q25 with fastp and aligned with MiXCR, with productive beta chains retained. Each entry is one CDR3 protein sequence, shown with its most common DNA and genes. TCRdb's processing, not the authors' own work, is the source of the V and J calls. In all, the sample holds 50,000 or so distinct CDR3 sequences, and around 4% of those were seen once. The top ten hold roughly 7.1% of the sample.

This clonotype was detected ten times or more. Its antigen is unknown. No base quality values were provided; no much bigger clone lies one nucleotide off. Unsorted PBMC libraries were generated from 2 million PBMCs stored in RNAlater at -80 °C until RNA extraction. Multiple sclerosis patients were enrolled in a US clinical protocol under which disease progression was evaluated by magnetic resonance imaging. PBMCs were separated from peripheral blood using Ficoll-Hypaque density gradient centrifugation and then cryopreserved in liquid nitrogen. Sequencing used PBMCs. In this chain, TRBV5-1 is recombined with TRBJ2-5; the D region may be TRBD1 or TRBD2, each matching 5 bases equally. The sequence was collected from a man in his fifties or sixties with multiple sclerosis. The sequenced DNA: TGCGCCAGCAGCTTATCGGGGCGAGAGACCCAGTACTTC. It codes for CASSLSGRETQYF.